The 2 T cell receptor beta chains listed next were all sequenced from one sample in a study of blood T cells in healthy people across ages. Combining a sample-barcoded 5' primer with a J-beta primer mix, a second PCR ran for 7 to 11 cycles. TCRdb reprocessed the 5' RACE reads via MiXCR and lists one record per CDR3 protein. The table shows around 1.5 million distinct CDR3 sequences, with approximately 59% occurring only once. The specimen was blood. The receptors shown here come from a man aged 18 to 30 in good health.

The CDR3 reads CASSHIGYSNTGELFF. CDR3 in DNA: TGTGCCAGCAGTCACATAGGCTACTCGAACACCGGGGAGCTGTTTTTT. The genes are TRBV6-2 or TRBV6-3 and TRBJ2-2; D gene unclear. The CDR3 extends over 16 amino acids. CDR1 is MNHEY, CDR2 SVGEGT, per germline. Trimming cost V 5 bases and J 0 bases, with 13 bases left between them.

The chain links TRBV5-1 to TRBJ2-7; unclear D gene. The germline gives CDR1 SGHRS, CDR2 YFSETQ. CDR3 length: 16 amino acids. The ends were cut back, 3 bases at V and 1 base at J, with 17 bases in the middle. Here the CDR3 reads CASSSRTADVSYEQYF. CDR3 sequence (DNA): TGCGCCAGCAGCTCACGGACGGCCGACGTTTCCTACGAGCAGTACTTC. Full variable domain (remainder filled in from reference TRBV5-1 and TRBJ2-7): KAGVTQTPRYLIKTRGQQVTLSCSPISGHRSVSWYQQTPGQGLQFLFEYFSETQRNKGNFPGRFSGRQFSNSRSEMNVSTLELGDSALYLCASSSRTADVSYEQYFGPGTRLTVT.